In this sample, the clone carrying this T cell receptor beta chain is medium-sized. What it binds is not known. This entry belongs to a study of OX40 agonist ivuxolimab in advanced cancers. Study in general: With ivuxolimab, an agonistic anti-OX40 (CD134) antibody, patients were treated. Points from the study as a whole: The mean number of expanded clones was higher in CD8+ T cells than in CD4+.

V was cut by 1 base and J by 8 bases, with 17 bases left in between. The CDR3 has 15 residues. The data were produced by immunoSEQ multiplex PCR, yet TCRdb's version contains in-frame clones alone and is incomplete. The table lists about 22,000 clones, approximately 88% of them singletons. Exclusion of a patient followed from autoimmune disease history or systemic immunosuppression. This TCR derives from an adult with an advanced solid tumor such as melanoma, head and neck, liver or kidney cancer. Sequenced material: CD4+ or CD8+ T cells sorted from blood, taken in a trial of the OX40 agonist ivuxolimab. V and J are TRBV23-1 and TRBJ1-2; the D is unclear. TRBV23-1 is annotated as an ORF whose role is uncertain. The CDR3 protein is CASSQLGPSWEGYTF. In nucleotides, the CDR3 is TGCGCCAGCAGTCAATTAGGCCCCTCCTGGGAAGGCTACACCTTC.